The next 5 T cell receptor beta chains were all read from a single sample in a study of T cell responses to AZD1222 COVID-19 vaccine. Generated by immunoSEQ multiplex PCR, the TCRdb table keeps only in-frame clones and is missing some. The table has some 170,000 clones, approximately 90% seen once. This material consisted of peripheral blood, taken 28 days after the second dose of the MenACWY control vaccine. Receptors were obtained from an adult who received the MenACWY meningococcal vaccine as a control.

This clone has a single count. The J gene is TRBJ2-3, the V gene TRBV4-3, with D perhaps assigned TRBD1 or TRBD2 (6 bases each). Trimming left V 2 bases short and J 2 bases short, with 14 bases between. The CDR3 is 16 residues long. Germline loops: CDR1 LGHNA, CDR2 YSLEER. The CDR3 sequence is CASSQLRDTFTDTQYF. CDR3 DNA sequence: TGCGCCAGCAGCCAATTGCGGGACACCTTCACAGATACGCAGTATTTT.

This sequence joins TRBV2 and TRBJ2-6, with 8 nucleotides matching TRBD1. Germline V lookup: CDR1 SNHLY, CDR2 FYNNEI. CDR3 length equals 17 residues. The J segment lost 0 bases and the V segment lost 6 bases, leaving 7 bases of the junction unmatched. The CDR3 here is CASSVDRGVSGANVLTF. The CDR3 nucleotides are TGTGCCAGCAGCGTCGACAGGGGCGTCTCTGGGGCCAACGTCCTGACTTTC.

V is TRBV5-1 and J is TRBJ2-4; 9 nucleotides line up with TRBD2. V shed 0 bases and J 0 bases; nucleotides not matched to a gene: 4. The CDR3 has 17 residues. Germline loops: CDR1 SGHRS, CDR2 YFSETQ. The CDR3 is CASSLAAGGVAKNIQYF. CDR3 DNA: TGCGCCAGCAGCTTGGCAGCGGGAGGAGTAGCCAAAAACATTCAGTACTTC.

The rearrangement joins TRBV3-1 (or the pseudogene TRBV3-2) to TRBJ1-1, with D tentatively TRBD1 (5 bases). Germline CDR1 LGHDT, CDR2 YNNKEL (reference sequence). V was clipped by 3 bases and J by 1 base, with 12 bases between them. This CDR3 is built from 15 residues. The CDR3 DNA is TGTGCCAGCAGCCAGTTCGGGACGGCGAACACTGAAGCTTTCTTT. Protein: CASSQFGTANTEAFF.

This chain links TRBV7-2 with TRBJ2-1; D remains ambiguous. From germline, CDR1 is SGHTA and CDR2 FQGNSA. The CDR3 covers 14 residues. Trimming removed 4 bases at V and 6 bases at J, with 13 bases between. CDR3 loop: CASSSSAMANEQFF. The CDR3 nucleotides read TGTGCCAGCAGCTCATCGGCCATGGCCAATGAGCAGTTCTTC.